This T cell receptor beta chain was captured in a study of patients and donors after allogeneic stem cell transplantation. TCRdb reanalysed the RT-PCR reads using MiXCR and keeps one entry per CDR3 protein. The sample has just over 55,000 distinct CDR3 sequences, about an eighth seen once; the top ten hold more than 25%. This clonotype was counted many times. The CDR3 has 18 amino acids. V was shortened by 0 bases and J by 0 bases, with 17 bases between the two germline ends. The germline V gene encodes CDR1 SGHVS and CDR2 FNYEAQ. This chain connects TRBV7-6 to TRBJ2-5; D may be TRBD1 (6 bases). The source of this sequence is a human donor who was either an allogeneic HSCT recipient or a stem cell or donor lymphocyte infusion donor (not recorded which). It is not recorded whose cells these are; they may come from a transplant donor. What was sequenced was blood, either unsorted or a sorted T cell fraction (not recorded which). As DNA, the CDR3 is TGTGCCAGCAGCTTAGCGTTTTCCCAGACAGGAGACCAAGAGACCCAGTACTTC. Amino acid sequence: CASSLAFSQTGDQETQYF.